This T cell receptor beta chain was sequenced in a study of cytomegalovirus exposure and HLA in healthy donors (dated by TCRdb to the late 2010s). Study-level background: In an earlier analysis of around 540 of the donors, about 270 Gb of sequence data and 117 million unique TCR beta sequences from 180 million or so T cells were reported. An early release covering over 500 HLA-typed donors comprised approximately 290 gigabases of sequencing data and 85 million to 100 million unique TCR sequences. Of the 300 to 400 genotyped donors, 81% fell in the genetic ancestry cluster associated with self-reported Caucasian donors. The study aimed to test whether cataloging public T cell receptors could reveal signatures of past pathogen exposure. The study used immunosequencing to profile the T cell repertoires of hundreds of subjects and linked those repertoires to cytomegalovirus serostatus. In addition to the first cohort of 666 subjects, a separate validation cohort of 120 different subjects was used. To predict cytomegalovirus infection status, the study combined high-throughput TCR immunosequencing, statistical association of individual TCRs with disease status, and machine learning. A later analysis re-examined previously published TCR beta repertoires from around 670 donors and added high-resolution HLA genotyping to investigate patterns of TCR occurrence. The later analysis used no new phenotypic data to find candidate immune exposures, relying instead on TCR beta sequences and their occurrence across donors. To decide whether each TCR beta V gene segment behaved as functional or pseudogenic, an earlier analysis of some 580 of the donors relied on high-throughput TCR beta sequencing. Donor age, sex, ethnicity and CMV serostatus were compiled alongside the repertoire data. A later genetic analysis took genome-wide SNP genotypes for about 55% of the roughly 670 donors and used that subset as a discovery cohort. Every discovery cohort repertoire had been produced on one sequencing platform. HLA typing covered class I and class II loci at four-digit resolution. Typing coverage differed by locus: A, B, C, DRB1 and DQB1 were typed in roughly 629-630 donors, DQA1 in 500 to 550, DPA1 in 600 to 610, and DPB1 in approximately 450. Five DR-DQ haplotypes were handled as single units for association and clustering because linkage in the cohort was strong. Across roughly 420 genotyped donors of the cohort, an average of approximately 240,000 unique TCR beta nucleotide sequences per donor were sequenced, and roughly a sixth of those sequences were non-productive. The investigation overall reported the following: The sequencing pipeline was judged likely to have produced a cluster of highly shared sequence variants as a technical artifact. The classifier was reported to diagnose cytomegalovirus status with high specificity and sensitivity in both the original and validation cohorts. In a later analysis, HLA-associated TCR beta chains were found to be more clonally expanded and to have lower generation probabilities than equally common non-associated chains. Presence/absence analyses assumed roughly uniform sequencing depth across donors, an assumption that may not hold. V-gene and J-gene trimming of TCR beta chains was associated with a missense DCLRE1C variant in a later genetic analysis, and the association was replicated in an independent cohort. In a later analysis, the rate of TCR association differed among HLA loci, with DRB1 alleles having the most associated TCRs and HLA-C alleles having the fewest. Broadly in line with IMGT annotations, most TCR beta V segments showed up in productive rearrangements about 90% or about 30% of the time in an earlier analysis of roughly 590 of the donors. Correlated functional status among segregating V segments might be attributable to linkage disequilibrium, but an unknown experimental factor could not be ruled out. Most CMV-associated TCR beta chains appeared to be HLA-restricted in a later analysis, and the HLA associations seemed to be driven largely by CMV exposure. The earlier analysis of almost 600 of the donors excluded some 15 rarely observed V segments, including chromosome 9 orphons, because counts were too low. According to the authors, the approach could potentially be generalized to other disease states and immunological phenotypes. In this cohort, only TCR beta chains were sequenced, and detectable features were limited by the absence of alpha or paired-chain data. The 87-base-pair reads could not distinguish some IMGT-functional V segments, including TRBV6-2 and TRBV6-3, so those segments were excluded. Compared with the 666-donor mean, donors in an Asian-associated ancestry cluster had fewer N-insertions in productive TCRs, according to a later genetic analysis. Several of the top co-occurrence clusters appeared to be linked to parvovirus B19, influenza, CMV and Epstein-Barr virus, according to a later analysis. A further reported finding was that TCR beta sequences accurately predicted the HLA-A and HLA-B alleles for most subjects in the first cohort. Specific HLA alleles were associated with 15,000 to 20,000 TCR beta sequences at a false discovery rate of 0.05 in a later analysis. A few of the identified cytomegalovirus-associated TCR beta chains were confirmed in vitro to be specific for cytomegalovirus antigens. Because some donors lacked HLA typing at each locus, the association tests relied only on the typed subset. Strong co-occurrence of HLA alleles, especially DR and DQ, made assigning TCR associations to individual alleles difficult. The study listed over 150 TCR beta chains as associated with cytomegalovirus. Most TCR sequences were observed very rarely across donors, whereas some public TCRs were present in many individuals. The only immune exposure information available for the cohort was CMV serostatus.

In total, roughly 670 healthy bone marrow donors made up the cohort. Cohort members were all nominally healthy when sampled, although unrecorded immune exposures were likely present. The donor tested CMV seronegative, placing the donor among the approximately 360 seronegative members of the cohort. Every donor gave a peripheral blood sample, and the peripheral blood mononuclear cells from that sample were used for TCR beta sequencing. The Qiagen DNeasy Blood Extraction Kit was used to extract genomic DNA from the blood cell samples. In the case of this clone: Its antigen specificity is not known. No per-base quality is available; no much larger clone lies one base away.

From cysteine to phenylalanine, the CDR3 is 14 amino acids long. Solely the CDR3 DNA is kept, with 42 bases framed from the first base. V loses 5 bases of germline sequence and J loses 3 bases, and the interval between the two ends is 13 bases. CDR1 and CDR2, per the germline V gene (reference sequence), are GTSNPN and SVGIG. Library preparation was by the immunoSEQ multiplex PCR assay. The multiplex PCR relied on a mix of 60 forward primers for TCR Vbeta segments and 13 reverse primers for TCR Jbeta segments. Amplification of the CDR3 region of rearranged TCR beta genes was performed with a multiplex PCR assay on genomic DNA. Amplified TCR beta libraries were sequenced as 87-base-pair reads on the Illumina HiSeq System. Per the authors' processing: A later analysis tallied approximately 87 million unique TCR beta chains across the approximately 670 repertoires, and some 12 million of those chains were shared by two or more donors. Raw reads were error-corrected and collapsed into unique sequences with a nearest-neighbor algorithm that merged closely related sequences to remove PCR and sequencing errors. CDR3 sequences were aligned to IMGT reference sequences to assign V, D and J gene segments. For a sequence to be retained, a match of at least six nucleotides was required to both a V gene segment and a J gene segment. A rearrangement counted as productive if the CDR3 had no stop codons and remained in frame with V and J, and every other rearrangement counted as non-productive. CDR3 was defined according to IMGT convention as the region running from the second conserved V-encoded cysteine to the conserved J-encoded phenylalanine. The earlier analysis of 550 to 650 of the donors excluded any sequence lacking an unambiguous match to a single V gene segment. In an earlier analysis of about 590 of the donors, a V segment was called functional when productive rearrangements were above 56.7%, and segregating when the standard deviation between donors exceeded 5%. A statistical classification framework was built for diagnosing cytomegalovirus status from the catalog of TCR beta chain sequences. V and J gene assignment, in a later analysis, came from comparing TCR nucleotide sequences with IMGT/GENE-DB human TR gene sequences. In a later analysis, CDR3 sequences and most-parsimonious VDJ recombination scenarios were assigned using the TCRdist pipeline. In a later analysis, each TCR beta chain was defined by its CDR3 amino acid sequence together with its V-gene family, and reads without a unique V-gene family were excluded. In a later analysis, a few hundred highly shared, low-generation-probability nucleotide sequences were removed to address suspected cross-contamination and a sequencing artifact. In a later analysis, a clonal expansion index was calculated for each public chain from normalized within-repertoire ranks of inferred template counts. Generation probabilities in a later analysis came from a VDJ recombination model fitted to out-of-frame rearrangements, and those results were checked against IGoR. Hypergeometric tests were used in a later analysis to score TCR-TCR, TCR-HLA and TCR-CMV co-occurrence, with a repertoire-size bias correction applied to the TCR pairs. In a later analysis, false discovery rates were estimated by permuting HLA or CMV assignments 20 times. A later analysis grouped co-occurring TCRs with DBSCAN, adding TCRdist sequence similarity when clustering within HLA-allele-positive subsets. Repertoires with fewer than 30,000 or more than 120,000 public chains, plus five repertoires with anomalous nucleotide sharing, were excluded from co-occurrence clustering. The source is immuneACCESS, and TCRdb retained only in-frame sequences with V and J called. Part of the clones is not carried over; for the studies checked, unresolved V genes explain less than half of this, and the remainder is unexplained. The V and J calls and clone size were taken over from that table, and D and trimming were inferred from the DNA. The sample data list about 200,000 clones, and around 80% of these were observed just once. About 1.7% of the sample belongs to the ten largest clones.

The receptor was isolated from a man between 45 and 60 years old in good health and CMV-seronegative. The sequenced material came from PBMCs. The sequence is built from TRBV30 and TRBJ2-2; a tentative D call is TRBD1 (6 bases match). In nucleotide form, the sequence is TGTGCCTGGGGACAGTTGAGAGACACCGGGGAGCTGTTTTTT. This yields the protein CAWGQLRDTGELFF.